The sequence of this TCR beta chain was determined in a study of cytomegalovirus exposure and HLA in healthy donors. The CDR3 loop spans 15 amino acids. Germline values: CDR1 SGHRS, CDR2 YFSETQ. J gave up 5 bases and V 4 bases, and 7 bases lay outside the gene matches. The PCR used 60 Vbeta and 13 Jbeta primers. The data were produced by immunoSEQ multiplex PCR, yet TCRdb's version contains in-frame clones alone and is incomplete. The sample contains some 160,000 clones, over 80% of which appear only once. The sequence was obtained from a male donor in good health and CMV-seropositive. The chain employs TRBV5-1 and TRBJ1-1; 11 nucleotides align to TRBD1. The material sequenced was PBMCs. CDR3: CASSGGQGARTEAFF. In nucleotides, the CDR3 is TGCGCCAGCAGCGGAGGACAGGGGGCACGGACTGAAGCTTTCTTT.